These 27 T cell receptor beta chains share one sample of origin, sequenced in a study of T cell responses to AZD1222 COVID-19 vaccine. Assay used: immunoSEQ multiplex PCR; TCRdb lists only in-frame clones, some missing. The sample lists around 99,000 clones, around nine tenths occurring once. Sequenced here: peripheral blood, sampled 28 days after the second AZD1222 dose. These receptors all come from an adult who received the AZD1222 COVID-19 vaccine.

The chain uses TRBV29-1 and TRBJ1-2; 11 bases match TRBD1. The CDR3 is 11 residues long. V was pared by 8 bases and J by 12 bases, with 8 bases of the junction left unmatched. CDR1 is SQVTM, CDR2 ANQGSEA, per germline. The CDR3 loop reads CSQGTGGIDTF. CDR3 nucleotide sequence: TGCAGCCAAGGGACAGGGGGGATTGACACCTTC.

This sequence joins TRBV3-1 (or the pseudogene TRBV3-2) and TRBJ1-3, with D hard to call. This CDR3 has 12 amino acids. Trimming removed 2 bases from V and 4 bases from J, with 3 bases in between. CDR1 and CDR2 from the germline V gene are LGHDT and YNNKEL (reference sequence). In nucleotides, the CDR3 is TGTGCCAGCAGCCAAAGGGGAAACACCATATATTTT. Translation: CASSQRGNTIYF.

This clone has a single count. The CDR3 loop reads CASSPGTGVRETQYF. The CDR3 DNA reads TGTGCCAGCTCACCCGGGACAGGGGTTAGGGAGACCCAGTACTTC. The V gene is TRBV18, the J gene TRBJ2-5; 10 nucleotides align to TRBD1. V was pared by 3 bases and J by 5 bases, with 6 bases of the junction left unmatched. CDR1 and CDR2 from the germline V gene are KGHSH and LQKENI. This CDR3 contains 15 residues.

The CDR3 loop is CASSPPNSQETQYF. As DNA, the CDR3 is TGTGCCAGCTCACCACCGAACAGTCAAGAGACCCAGTACTTC. The gene calls are TRBV18 and TRBJ2-5, with D uncertain. Deletions cut 0 bases from V and 2 bases from J, with 7 bases between. The CDR3 consists of 14 residues. Germline-derived CDR1 and CDR2 are KGHSH and LQKENI.

This clone was detected only once. The chain employs TRBV12-3 or TRBV12-4 and TRBJ1-2, with D maybe TRBD1 (6 bases). V dropped 8 bases and J dropped 8 bases, with 18 bases sitting between them. The CDR3 totals 13 residues. In nucleotides, the CDR3 is TGTGCCAGCTCCCACGGAACAGGGATCGGCTACACCTTC. Residues: CASSHGTGIGYTF.

The chain couples TRBV4-3 to TRBJ1-4; D not resolved. Germline V gene data show CDR1 as LGHNA and CDR2 as YSLEER. CDR3 size: 18 residues. The V end lost 0 bases, the J end lost 1 base, and 15 bases lay between the germline ends. This CDR3 is CASSQDPSGVGTNEKLFF. Written as DNA, the CDR3 is TGCGCCAGCAGCCAAGATCCGAGCGGGGTGGGAACTAATGAAAAACTGTTTTTT.

The DNA for the CDR3 is TGTGCCAGCAGCGTAGGACTAGCGGGGGGGCTAGGGACCCAGTACTTC. Amino acids: CASSVGLAGGLGTQYF. The V call is TRBV9, the J call TRBJ2-5; TRBD2 matches 14 bases. Germline V CDR1 and CDR2: SGDLS, YYNGEE. This CDR3 comprises 16 residues. V lost 0 bases and J lost 7; bases outside the gene matches: 5.

V and J are TRBV9 and TRBJ1-2; D possibly corresponds to TRBD1 (5 bases). Trimming took off 5 bases at V and 4 bases at J, with 6 bases between the two ends. This CDR3 has 11 residues. Germline CDR1 SGDLS, CDR2 YYNGEE. In nucleotides, the CDR3 is TGTGCCAGCAGTGACAGCTATGGCTACACCTTC. It encodes CASSDSYGYTF.

In DNA form, the CDR3 reads TGTGCCAGCAGTGAAAAGGGAACCCATGGCTACACCTTC. It yields the protein CASSEKGTHGYTF. The V gene is TRBV6-4, the J gene TRBJ1-2; D unclear. Trimming took 3 bases from V and 6 from J, leaving 11 bases between them. The CDR3 consists of 13 residues. Germline CDR1 MRHNA, CDR2 SNTAGT.

The chain uses TRBV10-3 and TRBJ1-5, with 9 bases lining up with TRBD1. This CDR3 comprises 15 residues. Germline loops: CDR1 ENHRY, CDR2 SYGVKD. Trimming took 2 bases from V and 4 from J; bases not matched to a gene: 3. The CDR3 loop is CAISESDRGNQPQHF. The CDR3 bases are TGTGCCATCAGTGAGAGCGACAGGGGGAATCAGCCCCAGCATTTT.

CDR3 amino acids: CASKTGGDGELFF. The CDR3 DNA follows: TGTGCCAGCAAAACGGGAGGGGACGGGGAGCTGTTTTTT. The chain recombines TRBV6-6 with TRBJ2-2; 8 bases are a match to TRBD2. The CDR3 runs 13 residues. Unmatched junction bases numbered 5, after V lost 7 bases and J lost 7 bases. CDR1 MNHNY and CDR2 SVGAGI come from the germline V gene (reference sequence).

The count of this clone is one. This chain uses TRBV5-1 with TRBJ2-5; 9 bases map to TRBD1. V lost 6 bases and J lost 5; bases outside the gene matches: 11. Germline assignment: CDR1 SGHRS and CDR2 YFSETQ. The length of the CDR3 is 15 residues. In DNA form, the CDR3 reads TGCGCCAGCACCACGGGGACAGGGAGGTCCGAGACCCAGTACTTC. As protein: CASTTGTGRSETQYF.

This clone was seen a few times. V gene TRBV7-2 combines with J gene TRBJ2-2; D uncertain. V dropped 1 base and J dropped 4 bases, with 7 bases sitting between them. This CDR3 is 14 amino acids long. CDR1 and CDR2 from the germline V gene are SGHTA and FQGNSA. CDR3 protein: CASSLEGGTGELFF. The CDR3, as DNA: TGTGCCAGCAGCTTAGAGGGCGGCACCGGGGAGCTGTTTTTT.

The V gene is TRBV18, the J gene TRBJ1-1, with D perhaps matching TRBD1 (5 bases). Germline V gene data show CDR1 as KGHSH and CDR2 as LQKENI. This CDR3 is 13 amino acids long. V was trimmed by 6 bases and J by 0 bases, leaving 8 bases between them. CDR3 nucleotides: TGTGCCAGCTCTGGGGGATTGAACACTGAAGCTTTCTTT. It codes for CASSGGLNTEAFF.

The V call is TRBV28, the J call TRBJ2-7; possible D gene TRBD2, 6 bases. CDR1 is MDHEN and CDR2 is SYDVKM in the germline V gene. V was cut by 5 bases and J by 0 bases, with 11 bases left in between. This CDR3 comprises 14 residues. CDR3 amino acids: CASSAGGSSYEQYF. The CDR3 nucleotides are TGTGCCAGCAGTGCTGGGGGGTCCTCCTACGAGCAGTACTTC.

The DNA for the CDR3 is TGCGCCAGCAGCTTGGCCTGGTCCCCTGGACAGGGGAGCACAGATACGCAGTATTTT. Protein product: CASSLAWSPGQGSTDTQYF. The genes are TRBV5-1 and TRBJ2-3; 9 bases align to TRBD1. The V and J ends lost 0 bases and 0 bases, in that order; junction bases with no gene match: 11. This CDR3 is built from 19 residues. Germline CDR1 is SGHRS and CDR2 is YFSETQ.

The rearrangement uses TRBV7-2 and TRBJ2-5, with D maybe TRBD2 (6 bases). In germline, CDR1 is SGHTA, CDR2 FQGNSA. The V end lost 3 bases, the J end lost 7 bases, and 18 bases lay between the germline ends. The CDR3 contains 15 residues. The CDR3 loop is CASSFSPGGKGTQYF. CDR3 sequence (DNA): TGTGCCAGCAGCTTTAGTCCAGGCGGGAAGGGGACCCAGTACTTC.

V usage is TRBV5-1 and J usage is TRBJ1-3; TRBD1 agrees at 9 bases. With V trimmed by 4 bases and J by 8 bases, 19 bases remained unmatched. CDR3 length: 18 amino acids. Germline CDR1 SGHRS, CDR2 YFSETQ. DNA for the CDR3: TGCGCCAGCAGCCAAACCGGACAGGGGAGTAATCGGGTAGACACCATATATTTT. Translation gives CASSQTGQGSNRVDTIYF.

This chain links TRBV5-1 with TRBJ2-7, with no clear D. Trimming took off 4 bases at V and 4 bases at J, with 9 bases between the two ends. The germline gives CDR1 SGHRS, CDR2 YFSETQ. The length of the CDR3 is 12 residues. CDR3 sequence reads: CASSLDLYEQYF. The CDR3 bases are TGCGCCAGCAGCCTGGATCTTTACGAGCAGTACTTC.

The chain combines TRBV7-7 with TRBJ1-2, with D possibly matching TRBD1 (6 bases). The germline V and J ends were trimmed by 5 bases and 3 bases, with 16 bases remaining between them. This CDR3 has 15 residues. Germline CDR1 is SSHAT and CDR2 is FNYEAQ (reference sequence). The CDR3, as DNA: TGTGCCAGCAGCCCCCTAGGGGGAGGTGACTATGGCTACACCTTC. This translates into CASSPLGGGDYGYTF.

The chain combines TRBV5-1 with TRBJ1-2, with unresolved D. V lost 1 base to trimming and J lost 8 bases, with 15 bases between them. Germline V gene sequence: CDR1 SGHRS, CDR2 YFSETQ. CDR3 length: 14 residues. CDR3 region: CASSLTVSNFGYTF. DNA for the CDR3: TGCGCCAGCAGCTTGACGGTTAGTAACTTCGGCTACACCTTC.

The V call is TRBV5-5, the J call TRBJ1-3, with D uncertain. V gave up 2 bases and J gave up 2 bases, with 5 bases separating them. CDR1 and CDR2 (germline): SGHKS, YYEKEE (reference sequence). The CDR3 has 13 amino acids. CDR3 nucleotide sequence: TGTGCCAGCAGCTTAGGCACTGGAAACACCATATATTTT. Translated: CASSLGTGNTIYF.

This clone was seen a single time. This chain links TRBV19 with TRBJ2-7; D uncertain. The CDR3 sequence is 10 residues long. The germline gives CDR1 LNHDA, CDR2 SQIVND (reference sequence). V was shortened by 6 bases and J by 3 bases, with 3 bases between the two germline ends. The CDR3 DNA sequence: TGTGCCAGTAGGTTCTACGAGCAGTACTTC. Translated: CASRFYEQYF.

This chain uses TRBV19 with TRBJ1-4, with D maybe TRBD1 (6 bases). Germline V gene data show CDR1 as LNHDA and CDR2 as SQIVND (reference sequence). The CDR3 is 13 residues long. Between the trimmed V and J ends, which lost 7 bases and 8 bases, there was a span of 14 bases. The CDR3 DNA sequence: TGTGCCAGTAAAGGGGGGGCCTGGGAAAAACTGTTTTTT. Residues: CASKGGAWEKLFF.

The chain has TRBV5-6 and TRBJ2-3; TRBD1 might be the D (7 bases). Trimming took off 4 bases at V and 2 bases at J, with 26 bases between the two ends. Looked up from germline, CDR1 is SGHDT and CDR2 is YYEEEE. This CDR3 has 19 residues. The CDR3 sequence: CASSIATRVLQGDTDTQYF. The DNA of the CDR3 is TGTGCCAGCAGCATCGCGACTAGAGTTCTCCAGGGGGACACAGATACGCAGTATTTT.

The V gene is TRBV6-1, the J gene TRBJ1-2; 11 bases align to TRBD1. This CDR3 is 16 amino acids long. Trimming removed 0 bases from V and 7 bases from J; junction bases left unmatched: 7. Germline V gene lookup returns CDR1 MNHNS and CDR2 SASEGT. The CDR3 DNA reads TGTGCCAGCAGTGAAGCGCCGGGACAGGGGGTGGGTGGCTACACCTTC. It is translated as CASSEAPGQGVGGYTF.

This sequence joins TRBV14 and TRBJ1-2; D is ambiguous. Germline loops: CDR1 SGHDN, CDR2 FVKESK. The CDR3 consists of 15 residues. V lost 0 bases to trimming and J lost 2 bases, with 10 bases between them. CDR3 DNA sequence: TGTGCCAGCAGCCAAGAAGTTCACTTAAACTATGGCTACACCTTC. Protein product: CASSQEVHLNYGYTF.